A selection of T cell receptor beta chains follows, all from one sample in a study of T cell changes during pregnancy in multiple sclerosis. Some clones are missing from TCRdb's copy, which holds only in-frame ones; the method was immunoSEQ multiplex PCR. The sample consists of roughly 99,000 clones, around 90% of them appearing once. The starting material was peripheral blood, obtained in the third trimester of pregnancy. Receptors originate from a female donor in good health, enrolled as a control in a pregnancy study. Each CDR3 is given with its conserved first and last residue. D genes are given only for firm matches. Expanded clones get a size class; other rows say once, few or many, or leave the size out.

CDR3 DNA | CDR3 protein | clone size | V gene | D gene | J gene
TGTGCCAGCAGCCAGACAGGGGGAGACACTGAAGCTTTCTTT | CASSQTGGDTEAFF | - | TRBV4-2 | TRBD1 | TRBJ1-1
TGCGCCAGCAGCTTGTTGGCAGGAGCCGCTCCGGGAGAAAAACTGTTTTTT | CASSLLAGAAPGEKLFF | - | TRBV5-1 | - | TRBJ1-4
TGTGCCCAGGGGGTATCGCACACCATATATTTT | CAQGVSHTIYF | - | TRBV30 | TRBD1 | TRBJ1-3
TGTGCCAGCAGTGACCCCGGGTCAATCTATGGCTACACCTTC | CASSDPGSIYGYTF | once | TRBV2 | - | TRBJ1-2
TGCGCCAGCACTAAAGGGGGGGTTTTTGGAACTGAAGCTTTCTTT | CASTKGGVFGTEAFF | - | TRBV5-1 | - | TRBJ1-1
TGTGCCTGGAGTGTCCCGGGGGGTGGCTACACCTTC | CAWSVPGGGYTF | - | TRBV30 | - | TRBJ1-2
TGTGCCAGCAGCGCATTTAAACAGGGTAGGGACACTGAAGCTTTCTTT | CASSAFKQGRDTEAFF | - | TRBV9 | - | TRBJ1-1
TGTGCCAGCAGTCCACTATCTACAGGTCCCTACGAGCAGTACTTC | CASSPLSTGPYEQYF | - | TRBV7-6 | - | TRBJ2-7
TGTGCCAGCAGCCTAGCCAGGGGGCAGACTAGTGAAAAACTGTTTTTT | CASSLARGQTSEKLFF | - | TRBV7-8 | TRBD1 | TRBJ1-4
TGTGCCAGTAGTATGACCGGGACAGGTCGGCAGCCCCAGCATTTT | CASSMTGTGRQPQHF | - | TRBV19 | TRBD1 | TRBJ1-5
TGTGCCAGCAGCCCTTTAGAGAGGGGGTTAAACTATGGCTACACCTTC | CASSPLERGLNYGYTF | few | TRBV4-2 | - | TRBJ1-2
TGTGCTAGTGGTTTGCGCGGGACCGGGGAGCTGTTTTTT | CASGLRGTGELFF | - | TRBV12-5 | - | TRBJ2-2
TGTGCCAGCAGCTCTACTCCGGGACTAGCGGGGGGATTGGGCTACAATGAGCAGTTCTTC | CASSSTPGLAGGLGYNEQFF | once | TRBV13 | TRBD2 | TRBJ2-1
TGTGCCAGCTATATGGCGAACACTGAAGCTTTCTTT | CASYMANTEAFF | - | TRBV7-6 | - | TRBJ1-1
TGTGCCAGCAGCGTAGTACCTCCAAAGGGGGACTATGGCTACACCTTC | CASSVVPPKGDYGYTF | - | TRBV9 | - | TRBJ1-2
TGTGCCAGCAGCTCCTACGGGACTAGCGGGGGTGAGCCCTACGAGCAGTACTTC | CASSSYGTSGGEPYEQYF | - | TRBV7-2 | TRBD2 | TRBJ2-7
TGTGCCAGCAGACAGCTTACAGGGGTGGGCTCACCCCTCCACTTT | CASRQLTGVGSPLHF | - | TRBV11-2 | TRBD1 | TRBJ1-6
TGTGCCAGCAGCCAAAAAAGGACAGGGGGCATTACTGAAGCTTTCTTT | CASSQKRTGGITEAFF | once | TRBV2 | TRBD1 | TRBJ1-1
TGTGCCAGCAGCCAAGAAGCAGGGTTGAACACTGAAGCTTTCTTT | CASSQEAGLNTEAFF | - | TRBV14 | - | TRBJ1-1
TGCGCCAGCAGCTTGGCCGGGACTAGCGGTGCGTACGAGCAGTACTTC | CASSLAGTSGAYEQYF | - | TRBV5-1 | TRBD2 | TRBJ2-7
TGTGCCAGCAGCTTGGTTGGCCAGGAGGGTCTCAATTCACCCCTCCACTTT | CASSLVGQEGLNSPLHF | - | TRBV5-6 | - | TRBJ1-6
TGTGCCAGCAGCTTTGGACTAGCGGGGGGGCCCTACGAGCAGTACTTC | CASSFGLAGGPYEQYF | - | TRBV7-2 | TRBD2 | TRBJ2-7
TGTGCCAGCAGCTATGTACAGGGGATCGTTCAGTACTTC | CASSYVQGIVQYF | - | TRBV7-8 | TRBD1 | TRBJ2-4
TGTGCCAGCAGTCCAGACAGGACCTGGGGGAAAGCTTTCTTT | CASSPDRTWGKAFF | - | TRBV27 | - | TRBJ1-1
TGTGCCAGCAGAAATACAGGCTACGAGCAGTACTTC | CASRNTGYEQYF | - | TRBV6-1 | - | TRBJ2-7
TGTGCCAGCAGCCAGGACAGGGGGCGAGGGGGCCCCCAGTTTTTT | CASSQDRGRGGPQFF | - | TRBV4-2 | TRBD1 | TRBJ2-3
TGTGCCAGCAGCTTAACCCCTCGGGGGAACGAGCAGTACTTC | CASSLTPRGNEQYF | - | TRBV7-3 | - | TRBJ2-7
TGCAGCGTTGAAGATCGGTCTAGCGGGGGGGCGGCCTACGAGCAGTACTTC | CSVEDRSSGGAAYEQYF | - | TRBV29-1 | TRBD2 | TRBJ2-7